The clone carrying this T cell receptor (beta chain) occurred a few times. The source of the sample is a study of T-cell reconstitution after alpha-beta-depleted transplantation in children. TCRbeta library construction was performed incorporating unique molecular identifiers. In TCRdb, the PCR reads were re-called with MiXCR into one record per CDR3 protein. The sample includes about 540,000 distinct CDR3 sequences, around 16% of them seen just once. Germline CDR1 is SGHDT and CDR2 is YYEEEE. V shed 0 bases, J shed 2 bases, and the junction held 5 bases outside the gene matches. CDR3 length: 16 amino acids.

The chain couples TRBV5-6 to TRBJ2-3, with 8 bases fitting TRBD2. Sequenced here: PBMCs from the stem cell graft donor, sampled from the stem cell graft. The receptor comes from a human donor who donated a stem cell graft to a child with acute lymphoblastic leukemia. The CDR3 DNA follows: TGTGCCAGCAGCTTGGCGCTAGCGGGCGCCACAGATACGCAGTATTTT. The encoded protein is CASSLALAGATDTQYF.